This TCR beta chain was recovered during a study of blood T cells in healthy people across ages. This clonotype was found a few times. This CDR3 region has 14 residues. V dropped 6 bases and J dropped 6 bases, with 16 bases sitting between them. Combining a sample-barcoded 5' primer with a J-beta primer mix, a second PCR ran for roughly 6 to 11 cycles. Paired-end reads containing CDR3 totaled no fewer than 2.5 million for each sample. TCRdb re-derived calls from the 5' RACE reads in MiXCR, one entry per CDR3 protein. This sample has some 780,000 distinct CDR3 sequences, with approximately 53% found just once.

The TCR originated in a man aged 35 to 55 in good health. V gene TRBV12-3 or TRBV12-4 combines with J gene TRBJ2-3; a weak D match, TRBD1 (6 bases). The sequencing input was blood. In DNA form, the CDR3 reads TGTGCCAGCAGCCAAGGACAGCCCACGGATACGCAGTATTTT. It encodes CASSQGQPTDTQYF.